These 2 T cell receptor beta chains came from one sample sequenced in a study of chemoradiotherapy in HPV16-positive cancers. Assay: immunoSEQ multiplex PCR; the TCRdb copy retains only in-frame clones and omits some. Found here are thousands of clones, roughly 79% of them singletons; the top ten hold 14%. Specimen: tumor tissue, collected from a patient who underwent chemoradiotherapy. Receptors were obtained from a human donor with HPV-associated anogenital cancer.

The rearrangement uses TRBV2 and TRBJ1-1; D gene unclear. Germline loops: CDR1 SNHLY, CDR2 FYNNEI. This CDR3 comprises 14 residues. The V end lost 3 bases, the J end lost 4 bases, and 12 bases lay between the germline ends. The CDR3 DNA reads TGTGCCAGCAGTGAGGGAGGTTCGGGCACTGAAGCTTTCTTT. Translating gives CASSEGGSGTEAFF.

For this clone: In the same sample, other DNA sequences code for this CDR3. The J gene is TRBJ2-5, the V gene TRBV19, with no clear D. Trimming shortened V by 2 bases and J by 2 bases, and 6 bases separated the two germline ends. The V gene's germline CDR1 is LNHDA and CDR2 SQIVND (reference sequence). The CDR3 contains 13 residues. The chain's CDR3 is CASSIQKQETQYF. The CDR3 DNA is TGTGCCAGTAGTATACAGAAACAAGAGACCCAGTACTTC.